These T cell receptor beta chains were read from a single sample in a study of neurological immune-mediated disorders. TCRdb reprocessed the 5' RACE reads via MiXCR and lists one record per CDR3 protein. The sample lists about 60,000 distinct CDR3 sequences, 8.5% to 10% occurring once. Sequenced material: PBMCs. These receptors were collected from a man under 40 in good health. The CDR3 runs from the conserved cysteine through the conserved F or W. Fields, in order: CDR3 length, V gene, J gene, CDR3 protein.

17	TRBV11-2	TRBJ1-3	CASSPPDSRISGNTIYF
18	TRBV5-1	TRBJ2-1	CASSLGLAGGHGWNEQFF
14	TRBV20-1	TRBJ2-1	CSAPTSGRRNEQFF
13	TRBV12-3/TRBV12-4	TRBJ2-7	CASARQENYEQYF
14	TRBV12-3/TRBV12-4	TRBJ1-1	CASSFNQGVTEAFF
11	TRBV28	TRBJ1-6	CASTPGQALHF
15	TRBV5-1	TRBJ2-1	CASSPMGGSYNEQFF
14	TRBV4-3	TRBJ2-4	CASSPPGAKNIQYF
15	TRBV28	TRBJ2-6	CASRSTVSGANVLTF
15	TRBV20-1	TRBJ2-1	CSARETGVSYNEQFF
15	TRBV20-1	TRBJ2-7	CSARDQGQSSYEQYF
18	TRBV11-2	TRBJ2-4	CASSPTLVAALAKNIQYF
16	TRBV5-1	TRBJ2-5	CASSLAGGSRVETQYF
15	TRBV18	TRBJ2-1	CASSPNGRVDNEQFF
15	TRBV9	TRBJ2-3	CASSAEQGAADTQYF
14	TRBV20-1	TRBJ2-5	CSAKAAGHQETQYF
18	TRBV15	TRBJ1-5	CATSRVGTVGERDQPQHF
14	TRBV20-1	TRBJ2-3	CSARGDRGPDTQYF
14	TRBV20-1	TRBJ2-3	CSARPSDTLDTQYF
13	TRBV10-3	TRBJ1-6	CAIRMGPNSPLHF
12	TRBV20-1	TRBJ2-7	CSATPDPYEQYF
14	TRBV28	TRBJ2-1	CASSLDGRLRSQFF
17	TRBV5-1	TRBJ2-1	CASSPPTSGRYDNEQFF
13	TRBV5-1	TRBJ1-2	CASSFPGTYGYTF
18	TRBV4-1	TRBJ2-1	CASSQAMTGLNPYNEQFF
17	TRBV20-1	TRBJ1-4	CSARDSSPTGSDEKLFF
15	TRBV12-3/TRBV12-4	TRBJ1-1	CASSSRGPGGTEAFF
15	TRBV7-9	TRBJ1-6	CASSLTGDRRSPLHF
17	TRBV18	TRBJ2-3	CASSPAWTTEDTDTQYF
14	TRBV2	TRBJ1-1	CASSEAAGAYEAFF
15	TRBV9	TRBJ2-5	CASSIRDSVQETQYF
12	TRBV9	TRBJ2-5	CASISLGETQYF
15	TRBV4-2	TRBJ2-1	CASSQDQLADNEQFF
20	TRBV15	TRBJ2-1	CATSREVGKVIVTSYNEQFF
13	TRBV10-3	TRBJ2-7	CAIRNGDLNEQYF
16	TRBV10-3	TRBJ2-1	CAIRNVAGMGYNEQFF
13	TRBV28	TRBJ2-7	CASSSGQTYEQYF
14	TRBV11-2	TRBJ1-4	CASSLGQGYEKLFF
14	TRBV29-1	TRBJ2-3	CSVGTGASTDTQYF
17	TRBV11-2	TRBJ2-3	CASSLVAGGPGTDTQYF
14	TRBV7-9	TRBJ2-7	CASNTEGGVPEQYF
13	TRBV15	TRBJ1-1	CATSSRMNTEAFF
12	TRBV29-1	TRBJ2-5	CSGLLAKETQYF
15	TRBV10-3	TRBJ2-6	CAISGRETGANVLTF
18	TRBV20-1	TRBJ1-1	CSARDVSAGRVYSTEAFF
16	TRBV20-1	TRBJ2-3	CSASYGRTSGTDTQYF
14	TRBV29-1	TRBJ2-7	CSVDLGQGTSEQYF
19	TRBV20-1	TRBJ2-1	CSARDPAVLTLSSYNEQFF
13	TRBV27	TRBJ1-1	CASSFLQENEAFF
14	TRBV20-1	TRBJ1-1	CSARSRGGSTEAFF
16	TRBV14	TRBJ2-5	CASSQGGVRVRETQYF
20	TRBV28	TRBJ2-5	CASSPHLAGGPDRRSETQYF
15	TRBV5-1	TRBJ2-6	CASSFFNPGANVLTF